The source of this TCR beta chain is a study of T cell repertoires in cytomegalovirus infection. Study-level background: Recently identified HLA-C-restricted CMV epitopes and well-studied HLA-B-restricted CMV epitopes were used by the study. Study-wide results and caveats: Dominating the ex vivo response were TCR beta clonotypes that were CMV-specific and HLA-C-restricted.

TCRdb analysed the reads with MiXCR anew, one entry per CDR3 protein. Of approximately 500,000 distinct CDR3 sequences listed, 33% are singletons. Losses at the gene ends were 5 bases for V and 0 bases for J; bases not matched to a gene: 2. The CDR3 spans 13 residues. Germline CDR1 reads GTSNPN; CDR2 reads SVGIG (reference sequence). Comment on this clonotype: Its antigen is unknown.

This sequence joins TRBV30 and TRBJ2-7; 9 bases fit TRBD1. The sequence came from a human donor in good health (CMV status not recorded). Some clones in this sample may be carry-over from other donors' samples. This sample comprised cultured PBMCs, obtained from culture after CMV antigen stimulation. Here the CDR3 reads CAWGTGSSYEQYF. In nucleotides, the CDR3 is TGTGCCTGGGGGACAGGGAGCTCCTACGAGCAGTACTTC. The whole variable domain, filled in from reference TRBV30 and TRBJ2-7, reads SQTIHQWPATLVQPVGSPLSLECTVEGTSNPNLYWYRQAAGRGLQLLFYSVGIGQISSEVPQNLSASRPQDRQFILSSKKLLLSDSGFYLCAWGTGSSYEQYFGPGTRLTVT.